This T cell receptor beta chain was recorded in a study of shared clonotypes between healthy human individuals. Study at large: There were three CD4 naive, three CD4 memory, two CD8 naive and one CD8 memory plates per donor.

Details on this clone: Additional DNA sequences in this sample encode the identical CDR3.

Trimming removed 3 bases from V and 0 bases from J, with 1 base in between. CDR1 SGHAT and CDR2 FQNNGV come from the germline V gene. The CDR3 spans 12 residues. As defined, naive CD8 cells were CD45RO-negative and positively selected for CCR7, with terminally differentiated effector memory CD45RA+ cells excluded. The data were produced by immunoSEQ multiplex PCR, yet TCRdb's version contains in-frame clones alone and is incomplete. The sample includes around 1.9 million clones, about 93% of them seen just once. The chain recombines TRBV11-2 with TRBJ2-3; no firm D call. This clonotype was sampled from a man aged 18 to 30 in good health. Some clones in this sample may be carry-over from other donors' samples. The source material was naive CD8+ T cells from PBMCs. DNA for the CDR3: TGTGCCAGCAGCTTTAGCACAGATACGCAGTATTTT. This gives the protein CASSFSTDTQYF.